This T cell receptor beta chain was sequenced for a study of T cell responses to AZD1222 COVID-19 vaccine. This clone was seen a single time. The antigen is undetermined. At the DNA level, this CDR3 is encoded by other sequences in the same sample as well. TCRdb's table, derived via immunoSEQ multiplex PCR, lists solely in-frame clones and lacks some. The repertoire includes over 60,000 clones, roughly 91% of them detected once, and 24% sits in the top ten. General study results and limits: Clonal diversity was possibly underestimated, and the donors were mostly white British, with more females.

Here the sequenced sample was peripheral blood, taken on day 0 of AZD1222 vaccination. This TCR derives from an adult in good health.

The CDR3 spells CASSQDRDQPQHF. CDR3 in DNA: TGTGCCAGCAGCCAAGACAGAGATCAGCCCCAGCATTTT. The chain employs TRBV3-1 (or the pseudogene TRBV3-2) and TRBJ1-5; the D is unclear. Per the germline V gene, CDR1 is LGHDT and CDR2 is YNNKEL (reference sequence). The CDR3 is 13 amino acids. V dropped 0 bases and J dropped 5 bases, with 5 bases sitting between them.